A selection of T cell receptor beta chains follows, all from one sample in a study of cytomegalovirus exposure and HLA in healthy donors. Clones were read by immunoSEQ multiplex PCR, and TCRdb kept only the in-frame ones, dropping some. The sample lists 150,000 to 200,000 clones; around 74% were seen once. The sequenced sample consisted of PBMCs. These receptors were obtained from a female donor in good health and CMV-seronegative. CDR3s include the opening cysteine and the closing phenylalanine or tryptophan. D genes are given only for firm matches. Some rows mark clone size as missing; the rest say once, few, many or name a class of expanded clone.

d_call	v_call	clone_size	j_call	cdr3_aa	cdr3_nt
TRBD1	TRBV5-1	.	TRBJ1-1	CASGGQGNTEAFF	TGCGCCAGCGGCGGACAGGGGAACACTGAAGCTTTCTTT
TRBD1	TRBV5-1	.	TRBJ2-5	CASSWGTGQETQYF	TGCGCCAGCAGCTGGGGGACAGGGCAAGAGACCCAGTACTTC
TRBD2	TRBV27	.	TRBJ2-1	CASSLSRLANNEQFF	TGTGCCAGCAGTTTATCCCGACTAGCGAACAATGAGCAGTTCTTC
.	TRBV30	once	TRBJ1-2	CAWSVPRGTGSYTF	TGTGCCTGGAGCGTCCCGCGGGGAACGGGCTCTTACACCTTC
.	TRBV6-5	few	TRBJ1-1	CASSSGRNTEAFF	TGTGCCAGCAGTTCAGGGCGGAACACTGAAGCTTTCTTT
.	TRBV29-1	.	TRBJ2-4	CSVVVPGKNIQYF	TGCAGCGTGGTGGTCCCGGGAAAAAACATTCAGTACTTC
.	TRBV19	.	TRBJ1-1	CASSIRDIWSEAFF	TGTGCCAGTAGTATAAGGGACATCTGGAGTGAAGCTTTCTTT
.	TRBV5-4	.	TRBJ2-1	CASSRGGALYNEQFF	TGTGCCAGCAGCCGTGGGGGCGCTCTTTACAATGAGCAGTTCTTC
TRBD2	TRBV7-9	.	TRBJ2-1	CASSLGLAQTYNEQFF	TGTGCCAGCAGCTTGGGACTAGCGCAAACCTACAATGAGCAGTTCTTC
.	TRBV27	.	TRBJ1-2	CASRPTREGGYTF	TGTGCCAGCAGACCAACTAGGGAGGGTGGCTACACCTTC
.	TRBV30	.	TRBJ2-1	CAWSRTVAEQFF	TGTGCCTGGAGTCGGACTGTTGCTGAGCAGTTCTTC
.	TRBV30	.	TRBJ2-2	CASSGGDSYTGELFF	TGTGCCTCCTCCGGAGGGGACTCCTACACCGGGGAGCTGTTTTTT
TRBD1	TRBV19	.	TRBJ1-1	CASTPMDRSYSEAFF	TGTGCCAGTACCCCTATGGACAGGTCTTATAGTGAAGCTTTCTTT
TRBD1	TRBV5-1	few	TRBJ1-1	CASSLWGQGVTEAFF	TGCGCCAGCAGCCTATGGGGACAGGGGGTCACTGAAGCTTTCTTT
.	TRBV5-1	.	TRBJ1-6	CASSLETGTNSPLHF	TGCGCCAGCAGCTTGGAGACAGGAACCAATTCACCCCTCCACTTT
.	TRBV18	.	TRBJ2-3	CASSPGTTDTQYF	TGTGCCAGCTCACCGGGCACCACTGATACGCAGTATTTT
.	TRBV2	.	TRBJ2-3	CATSPEPRTDTQYF	TGTGCCACCAGTCCGGAGCCCCGCACAGATACGCAGTATTTT
.	TRBV4-1	.	TRBJ1-2	CASSPGGSYLYGYTF	TGCGCCAGCAGCCCCGGGGGATCTTACCTCTATGGCTACACCTTC
TRBD2	TRBV29-1	.	TRBJ2-3	CSALTRGGFTDTQYF	TGCAGCGCGCTCACGCGGGGGGGTTTCACAGATACGCAGTATTTT
.	TRBV7-9	.	TRBJ2-1	CASSLSYNEQFF	TGTGCCAGCAGTCTCTCCTACAATGAGCAGTTCTTC
.	TRBV11-2	few	TRBJ1-3	CASSLSPLSGNTIYF	TGTGCCAGCAGCCTTAGTCCTCTGTCTGGAAACACCATATATTTT
.	TRBV15	.	TRBJ2-3	CATSRDYGGGDTQYF	TGTGCCACCAGCAGAGATTACGGGGGAGGAGATACGCAGTATTTT
.	TRBV7-9	.	TRBJ1-2	CASSLGGTGYTF	TGTGCCAGCAGCTTAGGCGGCACTGGCTACACCTTC
.	TRBV5-1	.	TRBJ1-4	CASSLFRGANEKLFF	TGCGCCAGCAGCTTATTTCGGGGGGCTAATGAAAAACTGTTTTTT
TRBD1	TRBV5-1	.	TRBJ2-3	CASSLLGSAGGRDTQYF	TGCGCCAGCAGCCTTCTGGGATCGGCAGGGGGCAGAGATACGCAGTATTTT
TRBD1	TRBV5-5	.	TRBJ2-7	CASSPKTDRASYEQYF	TGTGCCAGCAGCCCTAAAACAGACAGGGCCTCCTACGAGCAGTACTTC
.	TRBV12-5	.	TRBJ2-5	CASGLGERQETQYF	TGTGCTAGTGGTCTGGGGGAGCGCCAAGAGACCCAGTACTTC
TRBD1	TRBV30	.	TRBJ1-1	CAWSGTGGAEAFF	TGTGCCTGGAGTGGCACAGGGGGAGCTGAAGCTTTCTTT
.	TRBV6-4	once	TRBJ1-1	CASSDSKQTPNNTEAFF	TGTGCCAGCAGTGACTCGAAGCAAACGCCAAATAACACTGAAGCTTTCTTT
.	TRBV11-3	.	TRBJ2-3	CASSLGPDSDTDTQYF	TGTGCCAGCAGCTTAGGTCCGGACAGCGACACAGATACGCAGTATTTT
.	TRBV9	.	TRBJ1-1	CASSGDTRGTEAFF	TGTGCCAGCAGCGGGGACACCAGGGGCACTGAAGCTTTCTTT
TRBD1	TRBV6-1	.	TRBJ1-2	CASSEGTGGSYGYTF	TGTGCCAGCAGTGAGGGGACAGGGGGCAGCTATGGCTACACCTTC
.	TRBV4-2	few	TRBJ1-6	CASSQDREGGNNSPLHF	TGTGCCAGCAGCCAAGATAGGGAGGGGGGAAATAATTCACCCCTCCACTTT
.	TRBV4-1	.	TRBJ1-4	CASSQDGGRLFF	TGCGCCAGCAGCCAAGACGGAGGGAGACTGTTTTTT
.	TRBV5-6	.	TRBJ2-7	CASSLGSQGWYEQYF	TGTGCCAGCAGCTTGGGGTCGCAGGGGTGGTACGAGCAGTACTTC
TRBD1	TRBV12-5	few	TRBJ1-5	CASGLFRRDRGHLNQPQHF	TGTGCTAGTGGTTTGTTCCGCCGGGACAGGGGGCATCTCAATCAGCCCCAGCATTTT
TRBD1	TRBV9	few	TRBJ1-2	CASTRDRAYGYTF	TGTGCCAGCACCCGGGACAGGGCGTATGGCTACACCTTC
.	TRBV4-1	.	TRBJ2-5	CASSQPFETQYF	TGCGCCAGCAGCCAACCATTTGAGACCCAGTACTTC
TRBD1	TRBV25-1	.	TRBJ1-1	CASTRSRGQVTEAFF	TGTGCCAGCACGAGGTCCCGCGGACAGGTCACTGAAGCTTTCTTT
TRBD2	TRBV5-1	.	TRBJ2-7	CASSLGTSGFSYEQYF	TGCGCCAGCAGCTTGGGGACTAGCGGGTTTTCCTACGAGCAGTACTTC
.	TRBV5-1	.	TRBJ2-3	CASSPRLGSTDTQYF	TGCGCCAGCAGCCCCCGACTAGGCAGCACAGATACGCAGTATTTT